The sequence of this T cell receptor beta chain was determined in a study of T cells after yellow fever vaccination. Study details: Using CD3, CD45RA, CCR7 and CD95, the EM, EMRA, CM and Tscm memory subsets were sorted.

MiXCR was run by TCRdb on the 5' RACE reads, yielding one entry per CDR3 protein. The repertoire consists of some 48,000 distinct CDR3 sequences, with 5.5% to 7.5% occurring once and the leading ten covering around 9.3%. V was cut by 2 bases and J by 10 bases, with 16 bases left in between. The CDR3 totals 14 residues. Germline loops: CDR1 SGHRS, CDR2 YFSETQ. This clonotype came up many times. Points from the study as a whole: Among sorted memory subsets on day 0, almost all vaccine-responding clonotypes fell below detection. It was a weaker secondary response, yet one that peaked faster, at day 5 versus 15. After the booster, roughly 96% of CD4 and 75% to 90% of CD8 primary-response clones were re-detected.

The chain carries TRBV5-1 and TRBJ1-5; D remains unclear. Sequencing was performed on PBMCs, either bulk or a sorted T-cell subset (CD4+, CD8+, memory, or dextramer-sorted; not recorded which), taken 45 days after the yellow fever booster vaccination. This TCR came from a man aged 25-40 years who received the YFV17D yellow fever vaccine. The CDR3 loop is CASSFGGTIDPQHF. In DNA, the CDR3 is TGCGCCAGCAGCTTTGGCGGCACGATCGATCCCCAGCATTTT. Complete variable domain (other parts from reference TRBV5-1 and TRBJ1-5): KAGVTQTPRYLIKTRGQQVTLSCSPISGHRSVSWYQQTPGQGLQFLFEYFSETQRNKGNFPGRFSGRQFSNSRSEMNVSTLELGDSALYLCASSFGGTIDPQHFGDGTRLSIL.